This passage covers 24 T cell receptor beta chains from one sample sequenced in a study of Ad26.COV2.S vaccination and SARS-CoV-2 variants. Sample treatment: around 19 received Ad26.COV2.S at low or high dose, single or two shots; about five received placebo; per-sample allocation not given. Collection of the samples took place on day 63 after the first injection of vaccine or placebo. Sequencing used immunoSEQ multiplex PCR; TCRdb keeps in-frame clones, though not all of them. Counted here are some 340,000 clones, around four fifths occurring once; the ten biggest clones make up 2.1%. This sample comprised peripheral blood, obtained in a trial of Ad26.COV2.S vaccine versus placebo. Receptors were obtained from a person aged 18-65 years who received the Ad26.COV2.S COVID-19 vaccine or a placebo.

This clone was observed once. The chain links TRBV19 to TRBJ1-5; D gene unclear. V lost 5 bases, J lost 11 bases, and 19 bases lay in between. The CDR3 covers 14 residues. CDR1 is LNHDA and CDR2 is SQIVND in the germline V gene (reference sequence). The CDR3 DNA reads as TGTGCCAGTAGTCTCCGGGGAGGCGCTCGGACCCAGCATTTT. Translated: CASSLRGGARTQHF. The variable domain in full, with the rest retrieved from reference TRBV19 and TRBJ1-5, is DGGITQSPKYLFRKEGQNVTLSCEQNLNHDAMYWYRQDPGQGLRLIYYSQIVNDFQKGDIAEGYSVSREKKESFPLTVTSAQKNPTAFYLCASSLRGGARTQHFGDGTRLSIL.

The chain combines TRBV28 with TRBJ2-6; maybe TRBD2 (7 bases). There are 15 residues in the CDR3. CDR1 and CDR2 from the germline V gene are MDHEN and SYDVKM. Trimming stripped 7 bases from V and 2 bases from J, with 12 bases between. The CDR3 region has the DNA TGTGCCAGCAAAGGCGGGGGCACTGGGGCCAACGTCCTGACTTTC. Translation: CASKGGGTGANVLTF. Together with reference TRBV28 and TRBJ2-6, the CDR3 gives the full variable domain: DVKVTQSSRYLVKRTGEKVFLECVQDMDHENMFWYRQDPGLGLRLIYFSYDVKMKEKGDIPEGYSVSREKKERFSLILESASTNQTSMYLCASKGGGTGANVLTFGAGSRLTVL.

The V call is TRBV11-2, the J call TRBJ2-1; TRBD1 or TRBD2 may be the D gene (5 bases each). Germline CDR1 reads SGHAT; CDR2 reads FQNNGV. Trimming took 1 base from V and 2 from J, leaving 12 bases between them. This CDR3 comprises 16 residues. The CDR3: CASSLVTGLTYNEQFF. The CDR3 coding sequence is TGTGCCAGCAGCTTAGTTACGGGGCTTACCTACAATGAGCAGTTCTTC. Full variable domain (outside the CDR3, taken from reference TRBV11-2 and TRBJ2-1): EAGVAQSPRYKIIEKRQSVAFWCNPISGHATLYWYQQILGQGPKLLIQFQNNGVVDDSQLPKDRFSAERLKGVDSTLKIQPAKLEDSAVYLCASSLVTGLTYNEQFFGPGTRLTVL.

This chain links TRBV5-4 with TRBJ2-3; D is undetermined. Germline lookup yields CDR1 SGHNT and CDR2 YYREEE (reference sequence). CDR3 size: 14 residues. V was pared by 1 base and J by 6 bases, with 12 bases between. The CDR3 region has the DNA TGTGCCAGCAGCTTGAGTAGCCCCACGGATACGCAGTATTTT. Amino acid sequence: CASSLSSPTDTQYF.

The J gene is TRBJ1-1, the V gene TRBV10-3; D not resolved. V was pared by 3 bases and J by 1 base, with 9 bases between. The germline V gene has CDR1 ENHRY and CDR2 SYGVKD. The CDR3 extends over 14 amino acids. The CDR3 DNA sequence: TGTGCCATCAGTGAAAGAGGAGGGAACACTGAAGCTTTCTTT. Its translation: CAISERGGNTEAFF.

The rearrangement joins TRBV7-6 to TRBJ2-1, with D hard to call. The CDR3 runs 12 residues. V lost 5 bases and J 12 bases, leaving 14 bases between the germline ends. Germline loops: CDR1 SGHVS, CDR2 FNYEAQ. The CDR3 nucleotides read TGTGCCAGCAGCCGGACGGCCGAAGGGCAGTTCTTC. As protein: CASSRTAEGQFF.

The CDR3 spells CASSTPGLASAQYF. CDR3 DNA: TGTGCCAGCAGTACTCCGGGACTAGCTTCGGCGCAGTATTTT. The chain couples TRBV28 to TRBJ2-3; 9 bases map to TRBD2. V lost 5 bases, J lost 10 bases, and 10 bases stayed unmatched. The CDR3 sequence is 14 residues long. Germline CDR1 is MDHEN and CDR2 is SYDVKM. The full variable domain, rest sourced from reference TRBV28 and TRBJ2-3, is DVKVTQSSRYLVKRTGEKVFLECVQDMDHENMFWYRQDPGLGLRLIYFSYDVKMKEKGDIPEGYSVSREKKERFSLILESASTNQTSMYLCASSTPGLASAQYFGPGTRLTVL.

This clone was counted between two and nine times. The rearrangement links TRBV7-9 to TRBJ1-6; 7 bases are a match to TRBD1. Germline V gene lookup returns CDR1 SEHNR and CDR2 FQNEAQ (reference sequence). This CDR3 is 15 amino acids long. With V trimmed by 7 bases and J by 6 bases, 9 bases remained unmatched. The CDR3 is CASNRRTGTNSPLHF. CDR3 coding DNA: TGTGCCAGCAACAGGCGGACAGGCACTAATTCACCCCTCCACTTT.

The chain is built from TRBV7-9 and TRBJ2-3; D uncertain. The CDR3 contains 16 residues. The V and J ends lost 2 bases and 0 bases respectively, with 12 bases between them. Per germline, CDR1 SEHNR and CDR2 FQNEAQ (reference sequence). CDR3 bases: TGTGCCAGCAGCTTACTACTTTCCAGTAGCACAGATACGCAGTATTTT. As protein: CASSLLLSSSTDTQYF. Looking up the rest from reference TRBV7-9 and TRBJ2-3 gives the full variable domain: DTGVSQNPRHKITKRGQNVTFRCDPISEHNRLYWYRQTLGQGPEFLTYFQNEAQLEKSRLLSDRFSAERPKGSFSTLEIQRTEQGDSAMYLCASSLLLSSSTDTQYFGPGTRLTVL.

V and J are TRBV5-1 and TRBJ2-1, with 13 bases matching TRBD2. Germline CDR1 reads SGHRS; CDR2 reads YFSETQ. After removal of 5 bases from V and 4 bases from J, the junction contained 6 bases not matched to a gene. The CDR3 runs 16 residues. CDR3 loop: CASRTSGGAGYNEQFF. In nucleotides, the CDR3 is TGCGCCAGCAGAACTAGCGGGGGGGCCGGTTACAATGAGCAGTTCTTC.

The chain uses TRBV5-5 and TRBJ2-7; D possibly matches TRBD1 or TRBD2 (7 bases each). CDR3 length: 17 amino acids. The V end was cut by 0 bases, the J end by 5 bases, with 21 bases between. Per the germline V gene, CDR1 is SGHKS and CDR2 is YYEKEE (reference sequence). In nucleotides, the CDR3 is TGTGCCAGCAGCTTGGCCCAGCGGGACAGCCCTTTACACGAGCAGTACTTC. It codes for CASSLAQRDSPLHEQYF.

The gene calls are TRBV9 and TRBJ2-7, with D maybe TRBD2 (5 bases). V lost 0 bases to trimming and J lost 0 bases, with 7 bases between them. There are 14 residues in the CDR3. The germline V gene encodes CDR1 SGDLS and CDR2 YYNGEE. This chain's CDR3 is CASSVGRSSYEQYF. CDR3 sequence (DNA): TGTGCCAGCAGCGTAGGGAGGAGCTCCTACGAGCAGTACTTC.

The chain is built from TRBV7-2 and TRBJ2-3, with 11 bases aligning to TRBD2. CDR3 size: 17 residues. V shed 5 bases and J 3 bases; nucleotides not matched to a gene: 10. Germline CDR1 and CDR2: SGHTA and FQGNSA. The CDR3 region is CASSDASGGPKTDTQYF. In nucleotides, the CDR3 is TGTGCCAGCAGCGACGCTAGCGGGGGGCCCAAGACAGATACGCAGTATTTT.

The genes are TRBV6-5 and TRBJ1-1; D call uncertain. The germline gives CDR1 MNHEY, CDR2 SVGAGI. V was cut by 9 bases and J by 0 bases, with 14 bases left in between. This CDR3 is built from 14 residues. The CDR3 DNA sequence: TGTGCCAGTACGACGGCACCGTTGAACACTGAAGCTTTCTTT. Its translation: CASTTAPLNTEAFF.

The chain is built from TRBV18 and TRBJ2-1; 8 bases agree with TRBD2. J gave up 5 bases and V 6 bases, and 6 bases lay outside the gene matches. The CDR3 length is 14 residues. CDR1 is KGHSH and CDR2 is LQKENI in the germline V gene. This CDR3 is CASSNSGGNNEQFF. For the CDR3, the DNA is TGTGCCAGCTCGAACTCGGGGGGGAACAATGAGCAGTTCTTC.

The chain has TRBV2 and TRBJ1-4, with D possibly matching TRBD1 (6 bases). Trimming took off 3 bases at V and 2 bases at J, with 10 bases between the two ends. CDR3 length equals 15 residues. Germline assignment: CDR1 SNHLY and CDR2 FYNNEI. This chain's CDR3 is CASSDARGTNEKLFF. In DNA, the CDR3 is TGTGCCAGCAGTGATGCAAGGGGGACTAATGAAAAACTGTTTTTT.

This clone was detected once. The rearrangement uses TRBV19 and TRBJ1-4; D call uncertain. This CDR3 is built from 10 residues. V dropped 7 bases and J dropped 8 bases, with 5 bases sitting between them. Germline V gives CDR1 LNHDA, CDR2 SQIVND (reference sequence). The CDR3 region is CASKEEKLFF. For the CDR3, the DNA is TGTGCCAGTAAAGAAGAAAAACTGTTTTTT.

The gene calls are TRBV29-1 and TRBJ1-3; the D gene is possibly TRBD1 (6 bases). This CDR3 is 13 amino acids long. Looked up from germline, CDR1 is SQVTM and CDR2 is ANQGSEA. Trimming stripped 7 bases from V and 1 base from J, with 11 bases between. The DNA for the CDR3 is TGCAGCGCCTCCGACAGGTCTGGAAACACCATATATTTT. Translated: CSASDRSGNTIYF.

V usage is TRBV12-3 or TRBV12-4 and J usage is TRBJ2-7; tentative D call: TRBD1 (5 bases). The V gene lost 3 bases and the J gene lost 4 bases, with 7 bases spanning the gap. The CDR3 length is 12 residues. The CDR3 spells CASSLGRYEQYF. The DNA of the CDR3 is TGTGCCAGCAGTTTGGGGCGATACGAGCAGTACTTC.

The chain combines TRBV7-9 with TRBJ2-5, with a weak D call TRBD2 (7 bases). Germline-derived CDR1 and CDR2 are SEHNR and FQNEAQ (reference sequence). CDR3 length equals 14 residues. Trimming removed 5 bases from V and 7 bases from J, with 17 bases in between. CDR3 sequence (DNA): TGTGCCAGCAGCCCAGCCGGGGGGCCTAGGACCCAGTACTTC. It translates to CASSPAGGPRTQYF. The whole variable domain, remainder taken from reference TRBV7-9 and TRBJ2-5, is DTGVSQNPRHKITKRGQNVTFRCDPISEHNRLYWYRQTLGQGPEFLTYFQNEAQLEKSRLLSDRFSAERPKGSFSTLEIQRTEQGDSAMYLCASSPAGGPRTQYFGPGTRLLVL.

This sequence joins TRBV5-1 and TRBJ1-2; TRBD1 agrees at 8 bases. V gave up 6 bases and J gave up 8 bases; unmatched junction bases: 6. Germline V gene sequence: CDR1 SGHRS, CDR2 YFSETQ. The CDR3 covers 12 residues. In DNA, the CDR3 is TGCGCCAGCACAGGGGGCGCGTTGGGCTACACCTTC. Residues: CASTGGALGYTF.

The table lists this clone with a count of one. The V and J genes are TRBV12-3 or TRBV12-4 and TRBJ2-7; D is possibly TRBD1 (6 bases). The germline V and J ends were trimmed by 6 bases and 6 bases, with 15 bases remaining between them. The CDR3 contains 13 residues. CDR3 sequence reads: CASSPSWGPEQYF. The CDR3 DNA sequence: TGTGCCAGCAGCCCTTCCTGGGGGCCCGAGCAGTACTTC.

This clone appeared a single time. The rearrangement links TRBV5-4 to TRBJ2-7; tentative D call: TRBD2 (6 bases). V dropped 0 bases and J dropped 0 bases, with 10 bases sitting between them. The germline V gene encodes CDR1 SGHNT and CDR2 YYREEE (reference sequence). The CDR3 has 15 residues. The CDR3 reads CASSLVGSGSYEQYF. CDR3 nucleotide sequence: TGTGCCAGCAGCTTGGTCGGTAGCGGCTCCTACGAGCAGTACTTC.

This chain links TRBV7-9 with TRBJ2-1; unclear D gene. CDR1 SEHNR and CDR2 FQNEAQ come from the germline V gene (reference sequence). The CDR3 totals 14 residues. Trimming cost V 0 bases and J 6 bases, with 9 bases left between them. CDR3 sequence: CASSLAQNINEQFF. CDR3 in DNA: TGTGCCAGCAGCTTAGCCCAGAATATCAATGAGCAGTTCTTC.